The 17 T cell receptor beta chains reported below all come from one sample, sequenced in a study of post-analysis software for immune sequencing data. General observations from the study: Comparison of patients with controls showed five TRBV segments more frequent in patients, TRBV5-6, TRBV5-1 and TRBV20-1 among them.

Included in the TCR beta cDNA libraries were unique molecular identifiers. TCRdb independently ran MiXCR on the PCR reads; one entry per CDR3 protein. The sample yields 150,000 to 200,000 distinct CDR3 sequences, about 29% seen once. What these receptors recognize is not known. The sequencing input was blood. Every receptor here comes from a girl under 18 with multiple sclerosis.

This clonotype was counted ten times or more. CDR3 protein: CASSLEALGNEQFF. CDR3 DNA sequence: TGTGCCAGCAGCTTAGAAGCGCTAGGTAATGAGCAGTTCTTC. V and J are TRBV7-2 and TRBJ2-1, with unresolved D. The CDR3 has 14 amino acids. V shed 1 base and J shed 7 bases, with 11 bases lying between them. CDR1 and CDR2 (germline): SGHTA, FQGNSA.

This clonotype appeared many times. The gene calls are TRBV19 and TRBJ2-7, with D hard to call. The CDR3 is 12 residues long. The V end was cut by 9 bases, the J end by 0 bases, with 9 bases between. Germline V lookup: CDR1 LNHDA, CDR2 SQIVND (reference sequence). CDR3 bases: TGTGCCAGCAGCCCTCCCTCCTACGAGCAGTACTTC. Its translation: CASSPPSYEQYF.

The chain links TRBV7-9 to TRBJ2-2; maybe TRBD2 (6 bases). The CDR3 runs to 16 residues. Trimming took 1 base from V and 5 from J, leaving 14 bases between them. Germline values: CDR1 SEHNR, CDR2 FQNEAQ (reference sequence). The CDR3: CASSLDPGRLTGELFF. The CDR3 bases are TGTGCCAGCAGCTTAGACCCAGGGAGGTTAACCGGGGAGCTGTTTTTT.

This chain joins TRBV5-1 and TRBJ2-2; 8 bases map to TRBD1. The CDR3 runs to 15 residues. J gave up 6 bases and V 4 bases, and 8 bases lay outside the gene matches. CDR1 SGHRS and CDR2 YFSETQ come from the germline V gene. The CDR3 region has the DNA TGCGCCAGCAGCCTCGACGGACAGGGTGCCGGGGAGCTGTTTTTT. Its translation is CASSLDGQGAGELFF.

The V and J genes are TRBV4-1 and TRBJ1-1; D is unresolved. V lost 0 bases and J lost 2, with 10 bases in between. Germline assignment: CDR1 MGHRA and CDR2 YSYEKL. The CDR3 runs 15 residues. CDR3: CASSQDLRGNTEAFF. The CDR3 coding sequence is TGCGCCAGCAGCCAAGATTTGAGAGGTAACACTGAAGCTTTCTTT.

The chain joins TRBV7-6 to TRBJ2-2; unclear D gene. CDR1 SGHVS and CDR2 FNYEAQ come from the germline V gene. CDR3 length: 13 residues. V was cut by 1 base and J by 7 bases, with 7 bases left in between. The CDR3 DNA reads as TGTGCCAGCAGCTTAGTGGGATTCGGGGAGCTGTTTTTT. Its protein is CASSLVGFGELFF.

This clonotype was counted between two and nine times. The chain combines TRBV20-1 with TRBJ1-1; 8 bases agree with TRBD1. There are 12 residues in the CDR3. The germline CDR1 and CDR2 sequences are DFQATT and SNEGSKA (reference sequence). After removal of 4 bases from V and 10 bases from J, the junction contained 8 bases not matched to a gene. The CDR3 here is CSATQGASPAFF. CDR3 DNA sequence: TGCAGTGCTACCCAGGGGGCATCCCCAGCTTTCTTT.

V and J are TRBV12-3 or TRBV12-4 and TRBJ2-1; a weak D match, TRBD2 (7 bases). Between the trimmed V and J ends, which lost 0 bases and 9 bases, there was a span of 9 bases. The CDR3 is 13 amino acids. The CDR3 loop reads CASSLAGGGEQFF. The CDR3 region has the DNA TGTGCCAGCAGTTTAGCGGGAGGGGGTGAGCAGTTCTTC.

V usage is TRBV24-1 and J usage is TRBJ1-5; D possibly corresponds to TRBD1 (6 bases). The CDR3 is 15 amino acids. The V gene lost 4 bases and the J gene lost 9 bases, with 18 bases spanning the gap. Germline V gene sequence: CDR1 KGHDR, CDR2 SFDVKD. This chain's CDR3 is CATSESTGPRRPQHF. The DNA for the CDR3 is TGTGCCACCAGTGAGTCGACAGGCCCACGGCGGCCCCAGCATTTT.

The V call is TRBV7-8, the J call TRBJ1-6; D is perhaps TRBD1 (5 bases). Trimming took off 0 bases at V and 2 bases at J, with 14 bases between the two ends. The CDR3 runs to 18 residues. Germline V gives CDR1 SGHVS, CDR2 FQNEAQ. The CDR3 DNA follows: TGTGCCAGCAGCTTAGCAGGGGCCGGAGCGACCTATAATTCACCCCTCCACTTT. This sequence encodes CASSLAGAGATYNSPLHF.

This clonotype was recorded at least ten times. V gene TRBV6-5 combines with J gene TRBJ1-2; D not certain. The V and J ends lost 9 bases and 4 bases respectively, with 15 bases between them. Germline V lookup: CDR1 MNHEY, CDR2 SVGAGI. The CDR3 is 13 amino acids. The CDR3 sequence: CASTDLGSYGYTF. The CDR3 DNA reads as TGTGCCAGTACGGACCTAGGGAGCTATGGCTACACCTTC.

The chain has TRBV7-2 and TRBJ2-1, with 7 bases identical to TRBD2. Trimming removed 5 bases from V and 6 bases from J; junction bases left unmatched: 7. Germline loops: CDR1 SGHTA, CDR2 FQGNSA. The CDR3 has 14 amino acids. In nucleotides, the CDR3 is TGTGCCAGCAGCCCCTCGGGACTACCCAATGAGCAGTTCTTC. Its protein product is CASSPSGLPNEQFF.

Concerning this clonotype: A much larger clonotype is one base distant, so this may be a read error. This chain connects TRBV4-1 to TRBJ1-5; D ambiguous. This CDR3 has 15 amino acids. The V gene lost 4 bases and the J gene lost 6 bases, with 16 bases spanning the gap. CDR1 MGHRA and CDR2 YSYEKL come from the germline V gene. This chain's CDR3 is CASSPRVRVGQPQHF. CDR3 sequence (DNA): TGCGCCAGCAGCCCCCGGGTAAGAGTTGGTCAGCCCCAGCATTTT.

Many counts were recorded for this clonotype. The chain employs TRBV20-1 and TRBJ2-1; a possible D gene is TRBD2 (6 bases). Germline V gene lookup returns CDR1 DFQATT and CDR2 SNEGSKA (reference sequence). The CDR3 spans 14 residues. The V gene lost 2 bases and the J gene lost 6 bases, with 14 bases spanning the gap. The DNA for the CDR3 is TGCAGTGCTAGATACGGAACTAGCCCCAATGAGCAGTTCTTC. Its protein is CSARYGTSPNEQFF.

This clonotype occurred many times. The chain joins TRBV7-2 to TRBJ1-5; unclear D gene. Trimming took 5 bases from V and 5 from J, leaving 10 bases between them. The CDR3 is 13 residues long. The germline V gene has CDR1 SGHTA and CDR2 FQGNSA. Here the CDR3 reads CASSPTFDQPQHF. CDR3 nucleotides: TGTGCCAGCAGCCCAACTTTTGATCAGCCCCAGCATTTT.

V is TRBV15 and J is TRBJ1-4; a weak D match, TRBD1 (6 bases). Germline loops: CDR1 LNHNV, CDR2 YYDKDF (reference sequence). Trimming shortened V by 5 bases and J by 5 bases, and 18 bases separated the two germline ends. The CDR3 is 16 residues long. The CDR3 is CATSSPRGGTNEKLFF. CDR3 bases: TGTGCCACCAGCTCCCCGAGGGGGGGCACCAATGAAAAACTGTTTTTT.

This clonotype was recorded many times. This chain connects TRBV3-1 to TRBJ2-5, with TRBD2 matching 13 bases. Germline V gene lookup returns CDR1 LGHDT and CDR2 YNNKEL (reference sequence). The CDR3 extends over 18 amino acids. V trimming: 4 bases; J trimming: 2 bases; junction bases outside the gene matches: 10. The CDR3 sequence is CASSPGLAGEMVQETQYF. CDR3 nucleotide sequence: TGTGCCAGCAGCCCCGGACTAGCGGGAGAGATGGTACAAGAGACCCAGTACTTC.